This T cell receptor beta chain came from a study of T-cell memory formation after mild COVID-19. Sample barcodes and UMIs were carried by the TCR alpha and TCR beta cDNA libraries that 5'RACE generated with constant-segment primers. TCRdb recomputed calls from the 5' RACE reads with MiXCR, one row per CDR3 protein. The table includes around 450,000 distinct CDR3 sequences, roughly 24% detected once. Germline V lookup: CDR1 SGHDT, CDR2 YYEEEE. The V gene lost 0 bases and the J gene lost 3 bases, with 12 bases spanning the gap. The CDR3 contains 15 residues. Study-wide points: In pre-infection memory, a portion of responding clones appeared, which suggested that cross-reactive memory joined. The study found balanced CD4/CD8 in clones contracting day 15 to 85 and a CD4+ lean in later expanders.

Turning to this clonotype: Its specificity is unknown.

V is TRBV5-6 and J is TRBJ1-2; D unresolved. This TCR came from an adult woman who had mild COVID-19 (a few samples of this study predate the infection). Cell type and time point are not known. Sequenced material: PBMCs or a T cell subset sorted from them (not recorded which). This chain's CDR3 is CASSLGTEPDYGYTF. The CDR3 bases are TGTGCCAGCAGCTTGGGGACCGAACCCGACTATGGCTACACCTTC. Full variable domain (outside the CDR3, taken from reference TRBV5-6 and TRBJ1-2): DAGVTQSPTHLIKTRGQQVTLRCSPKSGHDTVSWYQQALGQGPQFIFQYYEEEERQRGNFPDRFSGHQFPNYSSELNVNALLLGDSALYLCASSLGTEPDYGYTFGSGTRLTVV.